The 30 T cell receptor beta chains reported below all come from one sample, sequenced in a study of long-term antiretroviral therapy in people with HIV. Assay version v3.0 of immunoSEQ was used, and it was run at survey level. Only in-frame clones appear in the TCRdb table, and some are missing; sequencing was by immunoSEQ multiplex PCR. The sample lists tens of thousands of clones; roughly nine tenths were seen once. The sequenced sample was unsorted PBMCs, obtained 2 years after starting antiretroviral therapy. The receptors shown here come from a man aged 50 or older with HIV.

This clone was detected only a few times. The chain uses TRBV2 and TRBJ2-7; a possible D gene is TRBD1 (6 bases). Deletions cut 8 bases from V and 2 bases from J, with 13 bases between. The length of the CDR3 is 13 residues. CDR1 SNHLY and CDR2 FYNNEI come from the germline V gene. The CDR3: CASEDRRAYEQYF. The CDR3 DNA is TGTGCCAGCGAAGACAGGCGAGCCTACGAGCAGTACTTC.

The count of this clone is one. The rearrangement links TRBV28 to TRBJ1-2, with 12 bases matching TRBD1. With 2 bases clipped from V and 6 bases from J, the junction kept 16 bases outside the gene matches. Looked up from germline, CDR1 is MDHEN and CDR2 is SYDVKM. This CDR3 is built from 19 residues. CDR3: CASSLDAPLTGTGGHGYTF. CDR3 bases: TGTGCCAGCAGTTTAGATGCCCCCCTAACCGGGACAGGGGGCCATGGCTACACCTTC.

This clone was recorded only once. CDR3 sequence (DNA): TGTGCCAGCAGCCTCAACGACAGGATAAGCACAGATACGCAGTATTTT. Its translation is CASSLNDRISTDTQYF. The chain links TRBV5-4 to TRBJ2-3; TRBD1 is a possible D gene (6 bases). Germline assignment: CDR1 SGHNT and CDR2 YYREEE (reference sequence). V lost 4 bases, J lost 0 bases, and 15 bases lay in between. This CDR3 is built from 16 residues.

The chain carries TRBV27 and TRBJ2-5, with D possibly being TRBD1 (6 bases). CDR1 and CDR2 from the germline V gene are MNHEY and SMNVEV (reference sequence). This CDR3 is built from 14 residues. V was cut by 3 bases and J by 2 bases, with 10 bases left in between. The CDR3 bases are TGTGCCAGCAGTTTCAGGGGTGGGCAAGAGACCCAGTACTTC. This sequence encodes CASSFRGGQETQYF.

The chain carries TRBV15 and TRBJ2-1, with 10 nucleotides matching TRBD1. Germline CDR1 is LNHNV and CDR2 is YYDKDF (reference sequence). V was pared by 10 bases and J by 3 bases, with 6 bases of the junction left unmatched. This CDR3 spans 14 amino acids. In nucleotides, the CDR3 is TGTGCCATTGGGACAGGGGAATTCTACAATGAGCAGTTCTTC. As protein: CAIGTGEFYNEQFF.

This clone turned up a few times. The rearrangement links TRBV4-1 to TRBJ2-7; 10 bases fit TRBD1. The CDR3 extends over 15 amino acids. The germline V gene has CDR1 MGHRA and CDR2 YSYEKL. The ends lost 5 bases at V and 7 bases at J; junction bases unmatched: 11. The CDR3 nucleotides are TGCGCCAGCAGCTCCGAGGGACAGGGGACGGGGGAGCAGTACTTC. Translating it yields CASSSEGQGTGEQYF.

The chain is built from TRBV27 and TRBJ1-5; no definite D call. V shed 6 bases and J shed 4 bases, with 7 bases lying between them. The CDR3 spans 12 residues. The germline V gene has CDR1 MNHEY and CDR2 SMNVEV (reference sequence). This CDR3 is CASSPRNQPQHF. The CDR3, as DNA: TGTGCCAGCAGCCCAAGGAATCAGCCCCAGCATTTT.

The chain combines TRBV12-5 with TRBJ1-2; D gene unclear. Deletions cut 2 bases from V and 4 bases from J, with 8 bases between. The V gene's germline CDR1 is LGHNT and CDR2 FRNRAP. The CDR3 loop spans 13 amino acids. CDR3 sequence reads: CASGLSPVYGYTF. CDR3 DNA: TGTGCTAGTGGTTTGTCACCGGTCTATGGCTACACCTTC.

The chain combines TRBV15 with TRBJ1-2, with D perhaps matching TRBD1 (5 bases). The germline gives CDR1 LNHNV, CDR2 YYDKDF (reference sequence). Trimming removed 3 bases at V and 2 bases at J, with 13 bases between. CDR3 size: 15 residues. This chain's CDR3 is CATSRYSDTNYGYTF. CDR3 sequence (DNA): TGTGCCACCAGCAGGTATTCGGACACGAACTATGGCTACACCTTC.

The rearrangement joins TRBV6-6 to TRBJ1-5, with 8 bases aligning to TRBD1. With 6 bases clipped from V and 8 bases from J, the junction kept 9 bases outside the gene matches. CDR1 MNHNY and CDR2 SVGAGI come from the germline V gene (reference sequence). This CDR3 is built from 14 residues. The CDR3, as DNA: TGTGCCAGCAGGTCCCAGGGGGCAGGGAAGCCCCAGCATTTT. As protein: CASRSQGAGKPQHF.

This clone appeared once. The rearrangement uses TRBV6-1 and TRBJ1-2; 7 nucleotides align to TRBD1. CDR1 and CDR2 (germline): MNHNS, SASEGT. The CDR3 has 13 amino acids. The V and J ends lost 4 bases and 7 bases, in that order; junction bases with no gene match: 6. CDR3 DNA sequence: TGTGCCAGCAGTGTGGGACAGAATCCTGGCTACACCTTC. Protein sequence: CASSVGQNPGYTF.

The chain joins TRBV6-6 to TRBJ1-5; 7 positions match TRBD1. Germline assignment: CDR1 MNHNY and CDR2 SVGAGI (reference sequence). The CDR3 extends over 15 amino acids. Germline trimming cut 0 bases from V and 7 bases from J; bases unmatched to any gene: 6. This CDR3 is CASSYSRGGEQPQHF. CDR3 nucleotide sequence: TGTGCCAGCAGTTACTCGAGAGGGGGCGAACAGCCCCAGCATTTT.

The gene calls are TRBV9 and TRBJ2-1; D gene unclear. The CDR3 spans 13 residues. Germline assignment: CDR1 SGDLS and CDR2 YYNGEE. The V end was cut by 0 bases, the J end by 5 bases, with 6 bases between. The CDR3 sequence is CASSVGWNNEQFF. The DNA for the CDR3 is TGTGCCAGCAGCGTAGGCTGGAACAATGAGCAGTTCTTC.

The V gene is TRBV30, the J gene TRBJ2-5, with TRBD2 matching 8 bases. Germline CDR1 GTSNPN, CDR2 SVGIG (reference sequence). V was pared by 6 bases and J by 5 bases, with 8 bases of the junction left unmatched. The CDR3 contains 13 residues. The chain's CDR3 is CACPTSGGETQYF. The DNA for the CDR3 is TGTGCCTGTCCCACCTCGGGGGGGGAGACCCAGTACTTC.

This clone showed up just once. The chain recombines TRBV10-3 with TRBJ2-2; the match to TRBD2 covers 9 bases. The CDR3 totals 16 residues. Looked up from germline, CDR1 is ENHRY and CDR2 is SYGVKD. Trimming took 8 bases from V and 0 from J; bases not matched to a gene: 7. The CDR3 DNA sequence: TGTGCCATCTCGAGGGGGACTAGCACGAACACCGGGGAGCTGTTTTTT. Protein sequence: CAISRGTSTNTGELFF.

The V call is TRBV7-9, the J call TRBJ1-4; weak D call: TRBD1 (6 bases). CDR1 and CDR2 (germline): SEHNR, FQNEAQ (reference sequence). Trimming removed 1 base at V and 4 bases at J, with 10 bases between. CDR3 length equals 15 residues. The CDR3 here is CASSLGAGDNEKLFF. The CDR3 coding sequence is TGTGCCAGCAGCTTAGGTGCAGGGGATAATGAAAAACTGTTTTTT.

The chain has TRBV7-2 and TRBJ2-5; 7 positions agree with TRBD2. Trimming at V came to 3 bases and at J to 0 bases, leaving 4 bases not matched to a gene. The length of the CDR3 is 15 residues. Germline V gives CDR1 SGHTA, CDR2 FQGNSA. CDR3 DNA sequence: TGTGCCAGCAGCTTTATCGGGACTAACCAAGAGACCCAGTACTTC. Its protein product is CASSFIGTNQETQYF.

The V gene is TRBV18, the J gene TRBJ2-6; weak D call: TRBD1 (5 bases). The CDR3 is 15 residues long. V gave up 4 bases and J gave up 2 bases, with 9 bases separating them. Germline loops: CDR1 KGHSH, CDR2 LQKENI. The CDR3 sequence is CASSLQGAGANVLTF. The DNA for the CDR3 is TGTGCCAGCTCACTACAAGGGGCTGGGGCCAACGTCCTGACTTTC.

The V gene is TRBV10-3, the J gene TRBJ2-7; D is possibly TRBD2 (6 bases). Germline-derived CDR1 and CDR2 are ENHRY and SYGVKD. The CDR3 consists of 15 residues. V was cut by 7 bases and J by 2 bases, with 18 bases left in between. CDR3 DNA sequence: TGTGCCATCACTCCGGAGCCCGGAGGGCCCTACGAGCAGTACTTC. Translating gives CAITPEPGGPYEQYF.

The chain joins TRBV5-6 to TRBJ2-5; no clear D gene. CDR1 and CDR2 (germline): SGHDT, YYEEEE. The CDR3 extends over 16 amino acids. The V end lost 1 base, the J end lost 2 bases, and 15 bases lay between the germline ends. The DNA for the CDR3 is TGTGCCAGCAGCTTGTCCGACACCTACGCGCAAGAGACCCAGTACTTC. Its translation is CASSLSDTYAQETQYF.

V and J are TRBV6-5 and TRBJ1-2; D not certain. CDR3 length: 15 residues. Trimming removed 5 bases at V and 2 bases at J, with 15 bases between. Germline CDR1 MNHEY, CDR2 SVGAGI. The CDR3 bases are TGTGCCAGCAGTCCGGAAGTCAGAGGCAACTATGGCTACACCTTC. Translating gives CASSPEVRGNYGYTF.

V and J are TRBV9 and TRBJ2-5; 9 nucleotides align to TRBD2. Trimming at V came to 0 bases and at J to 5 bases, leaving 5 bases not matched to a gene. This CDR3 has 15 amino acids. The germline gives CDR1 SGDLS, CDR2 YYNGEE. CDR3 DNA: TGTGCCAGCAGCGTAGGGGTAGCGGGGGTGGAGACCCAGTACTTC. This gives the protein CASSVGVAGVETQYF.

The rearrangement uses TRBV7-9 and TRBJ2-5; 9 nucleotides line up with TRBD2. The CDR3 contains 18 residues. Germline-derived CDR1 and CDR2 are SEHNR and FQNEAQ (reference sequence). V lost 4 bases, J lost 4 bases, and 16 bases stayed unmatched. CDR3 sequence reads: CASSSWGGVAGERETQYF. The CDR3 DNA is TGTGCCAGCAGCTCATGGGGAGGGGTAGCGGGAGAGCGAGAGACCCAGTACTTC.

The chain carries TRBV15 and TRBJ1-6, with 7 bases fitting TRBD1. Germline CDR1 reads LNHNV; CDR2 reads YYDKDF (reference sequence). V shed 3 bases and J 7 bases; nucleotides not matched to a gene: 15. The CDR3 runs 18 residues. The CDR3 protein is CATSRHPPGTATNSPLHF. CDR3 nucleotide sequence: TGTGCCACCAGCAGGCACCCACCAGGGACAGCGACGAATTCACCCCTCCACTTT.

The DNA for the CDR3 is TGTGCCAGCATCGGGACCTCAAGGAGCACTGAAGCTTTCTTT. The encoded protein is CASIGTSRSTEAFF. This chain connects TRBV2 to TRBJ1-1; D possibly corresponds to TRBD1 (5 bases). Germline V gene lookup returns CDR1 SNHLY and CDR2 FYNNEI. Trimming took off 7 bases at V and 4 bases at J, with 16 bases between the two ends. This CDR3 contains 14 residues.

V is TRBV28 and J is TRBJ2-5, with D unclear. The CDR3 consists of 12 residues. Germline V CDR1 and CDR2: MDHEN, SYDVKM. Trimming removed 1 base at V and 3 bases at J, with 3 bases between. The CDR3 DNA reads TGTGCCAGCAGTTTATTCGAAGAGACCCAGTACTTC. Its protein product is CASSLFEETQYF.

The chain has TRBV5-1 and TRBJ1-2; a possible D gene is TRBD1 (6 bases). V was cut by 0 bases and J by 9 bases, with 9 bases left in between. This CDR3 is built from 12 residues. The germline V gene has CDR1 SGHRS and CDR2 YFSETQ. The CDR3 region has the DNA TGCGCCAGCAGCTTGGGGGGGACAAGCTACACCTTC. Translated: CASSLGGTSYTF.

V is TRBV6-4 and J is TRBJ1-2; 9 nucleotides agree with TRBD1. The CDR3 is 14 amino acids. Germline V gene sequence: CDR1 MRHNA, CDR2 SNTAGT. The V and J ends lost 6 bases and 2 bases, in that order; junction bases with no gene match: 4. As DNA, the CDR3 is TGTGCCAGCAGAGCGGGACAGGGAAACTATGGCTACACCTTC. It yields the protein CASRAGQGNYGYTF.

The chain joins TRBV7-2 to TRBJ1-5; weak D call: TRBD1 (5 bases). CDR1 and CDR2 (germline): SGHTA, FQGNSA. The CDR3 runs 15 residues. The germline V and J ends were trimmed by 5 bases and 0 bases, with 11 bases remaining between them. The CDR3 spells CASSPGLISNQPQHF. CDR3 in DNA: TGTGCCAGCAGCCCGGGGCTCATTAGCAATCAGCCCCAGCATTTT.

The J gene is TRBJ2-7, the V gene TRBV28, with D unclear. CDR1 and CDR2 (germline): MDHEN, SYDVKM. CDR3 length: 12 amino acids. The V end was cut by 6 bases, the J end by 6 bases, with 12 bases between. CDR3 coding DNA: TGTGCCAGCAGGGACGCTCGGAGCGAGCAGTACTTC. It translates to CASRDARSEQYF.